The rows below give T cell receptor beta chains drawn from one sample of a study of Graves' ophthalmopathy and Graves' hyperthyroidism. One entry per CDR3 protein results from TCRdb running MiXCR on the multiplex PCR reads. The sample holds approximately 1.2 million distinct CDR3 sequences, 35% to 45% seen once. The specimen sequenced was peripheral blood or thyroid tissue (not recorded which). These receptor sequences come from an adult man with Graves' hyperthyroidism. The CDR3 runs from the conserved cysteine through the conserved F or W. A D gene is named only where the DNA matches it firmly. A row's size may be missing; if present it is once, few, many or a size class.

V gene	J gene	D gene	clone size	CDR3 DNA	CDR3 protein
TRBV7-2	TRBJ2-5	-	-	TGTGCCAGCAGACAGGGGGGGGGGCGGCCTACGGGGACCCAGTACTTC	CASRQGGGRPTGTQYF
TRBV7-9	TRBJ2-7	-	-	TGTGCCAGCAGCTCCGGGACACAACCCTACGAGCAGTACTTC	CASSSGTQPYEQYF
TRBV19	TRBJ2-2	-	-	TGTGCCAGTAGTATACAATACGGGGAGCTGTTTTTT	CASSIQYGELFF
TRBV10-2	TRBJ1-1	TRBD1	-	TGCGCCAGCAGTGAGCCGGACAGGAAGGCAGCTTTCTTT	CASSEPDRKAAFF
TRBV20-1	TRBJ1-4	TRBD1	many	TGCAGTGCTACCAGACAGGGGGTGGCTGAAAAACTGTTTTTT	CSATRQGVAEKLFF
TRBV5-1	TRBJ1-2	TRBD1	many	TGCGCCAGCAAGGACAGGGTGGGCTATGGCTACACCTTC	CASKDRVGYGYTF
TRBV7-9	TRBJ1-2	TRBD1	-	TGTGCCAGCAGCTTAGTGGGGCAGGGGGGTTATTTTGGCTACACCTTC	CASSLVGQGGYFGYTF
TRBV6-5	TRBJ1-6	-	once	TGTGCCAGCAGTTACTCGGGTATCACCCTCCACTTT	CASSYSGITLHF
TRBV5-5	TRBJ2-7	TRBD2	many	TGTGCCAGCAGCTCCCCAGGCAAGCGGGGCTACGAGCAGTACTTC	CASSSPGKRGYEQYF
TRBV19	TRBJ1-5	TRBD1	-	TGTGCCAGTAGTATAGAACAGGGGGACTATCAGCCCCAGCATTTT	CASSIEQGDYQPQHF
TRBV9	TRBJ1-1	TRBD1	many	TGTGCCAGCAGCGCCCATGGAGGGGGCTGGACTGAAGCTTTCTTT	CASSAHGGGWTEAFF
TRBV7-2	TRBJ1-1	TRBD1	-	TGTGCCAGCAGCTTAATAACAGGGGGAGGCGCCGAAGCTTTCTTT	CASSLITGGGAEAFF
TRBV6-5	TRBJ1-2	-	many	TGTGCCAGCAGAGAGCCAAACTATGGCTACACCTTC	CASREPNYGYTF
TRBV5-1	TRBJ2-6	-	-	TGCGCCAGCAGCTCCTCGGGATTAGTAGGACACTCGTCTATTACTGGGGCCAACGTCCTGACTTTC	CASSSSGLVGHSSITGANVLTF
TRBV7-6	TRBJ2-7	-	-	TGTGCCAGCAGCTTGGCAGATGTCTCCTACGAGCAGTACTTC	CASSLADVSYEQYF
TRBV11-2	TRBJ2-7	TRBD2	-	TGTGCCAGCACTCGAGGGGCGGGAGGCTCCGAGCAGTACTTC	CASTRGAGGSEQYF
TRBV7-2	TRBJ1-1	TRBD1	-	TGTGCCAGCAGCTCCGCATTTGGACAGGGAGGTTTCTTT	CASSSAFGQGGFF
TRBV4-2	TRBJ2-7	TRBD2	few	TGTGCCAGCAGCCAAGGAAGACTAGCGGAGCCCTACGAGCAGTACTTC	CASSQGRLAEPYEQYF
TRBV20-1	TRBJ2-6	-	many	TGCAGTGCTAGAGGGGCGGGCGCTGGGGCCAACGTCCTGACTTTC	CSARGAGAGANVLTF
TRBV10-3	TRBJ1-3	-	-	TGTGCCAGCAGTTTATCTCCTTCGAGTGGCTACACCATATATTTT	CASSLSPSSGYTIYF
TRBV29-1	TRBJ2-2	-	many	TGCAGCGTTGAGCACACGACCGGGGAGCTGTTTTTT	CSVEHTTGELFF
TRBV29-1	TRBJ2-3	-	-	TGCAGCGTTATCGGGCGCCAGAGCCACTACACAGATACGCAGTATTTT	CSVIGRQSHYTDTQYF
TRBV24-1	TRBJ1-5	-	-	TGTGCCACAGCAGGGTACAATCAGCCCCAGCATTTT	CATAGYNQPQHF
TRBV29-1	TRBJ1-2	-	few	TGCAGCGGGGGAACAGGGTCGGGGTATGGCTACACCTTC	CSGGTGSGYGYTF
TRBV2	TRBJ1-2	-	many	TGTGCCAGCAGCCTTCGGGACTGGGAGATCTATGGCTACACCTTC	CASSLRDWEIYGYTF
TRBV28	TRBJ2-7	-	few	TGTGCCAGCAGTTTCGGGGACACAGGCTACGAGCAGTACTTC	CASSFGDTGYEQYF
TRBV20-1	TRBJ1-2	TRBD1	-	TGCAGTGCTAGATTACAGGGGGCGGGTGGCTACACCTTC	CSARLQGAGGYTF
TRBV28	TRBJ2-7	TRBD2	-	TGTGCCACCACAGCGGGAGCACACGAGCAGTACTTC	CATTAGAHEQYF
TRBV7-8	TRBJ2-7	-	-	TGTGCCAGCAGCTTGTTGACAGGCTTTTATAGCTCCTACGAGCAGTACTTC	CASSLLTGFYSSYEQYF
TRBV29-1	TRBJ2-5	-	-	TGCAGCGGCACAGTGGGGTACCAAGAGACCCAGTACTTC	CSGTVGYQETQYF
TRBV4-1	TRBJ1-6	-	-	TGCGCCAGCAGCCAAGAAGCGGGACGACCTTTCCACTTT	CASSQEAGRPFHF
TRBV7-2	TRBJ1-5	-	many	TGTGCCAGCAGCTTAGAGTTCAATCAGCCCCAGCATTTT	CASSLEFNQPQHF
TRBV15	TRBJ2-5	-	-	TGTGCCACCAGCAGAGACAGGGCTAGCAATCAGTACTTC	CATSRDRASNQYF
TRBV7-2	TRBJ1-2	-	many	TGTGCCAGCAGCCACCCCCCCGGGGGCGGCGACTATGGCTACACCTTC	CASSHPPGGGDYGYTF
TRBV19	TRBJ2-2	-	many	TGTGCCAGTAGTACGGGGACCCTCACCGGGGAGCTGTTTTTT	CASSTGTLTGELFF
TRBV12-3/TRBV12-4	TRBJ1-5	TRBD1	-	TGTGCCAGCAGTCCTGGGACAGGCCTTCAGCCCCAGCATTTT	CASSPGTGLQPQHF
TRBV5-1	TRBJ1-1	-	-	TGCGCCAGCAGCTTGGGTGGGGGCGAAGCTCTCTTT	CASSLGGGEALF
TRBV30	TRBJ2-5	-	few	TGTGCCTGGGGTTACGAGACCCAGTACTTC	CAWGYETQYF
TRBV11-2	TRBJ1-5	-	-	TGTGCCAGCAGCTGGGGGGTGAAAAATCAGCCCCAGCATTTT	CASSWGVKNQPQHF
TRBV10-2	TRBJ1-5	-	-	TGCGCCAGCAGTGACCTCGTGGGGACCAATCAGCCCCAGCATTTT	CASSDLVGTNQPQHF
TRBV5-1	TRBJ2-5	-	many	TGCGCCAGCAGCTTGGTGGACGGACAAGAGACCCAGTACTTC	CASSLVDGQETQYF
TRBV10-3	TRBJ1-2	TRBD1	-	TGTGCCATCAGCGACGGGACAGGGGATAGGAACGGCTACACCTTC	CAISDGTGDRNGYTF
TRBV7-2	TRBJ2-7	TRBD2	-	TGTGCCAGCAGCTTAGTAATAGCGGGGAGCTACGAGCAGTACTTC	CASSLVIAGSYEQYF
TRBV29-1	TRBJ1-3	TRBD1	-	TGCAGCGTTGAAGCACAGGGGGCGAGTGACACCATATATTTT	CSVEAQGASDTIYF